This entry lists 18 T cell receptor beta chains sequenced from one sample in a study of cytomegalovirus exposure and HLA in healthy donors. Both 60 Vbeta primers and 13 Jbeta primers went into the PCR. Assay: immunoSEQ multiplex PCR; the TCRdb copy retains only in-frame clones and omits some. The repertoire holds 98,000 or so clones, with 10% as singletons. Material for sequencing was PBMCs. The receptor set was obtained from a middle-aged man in good health and CMV-seropositive.

The genes are TRBV5-1 and TRBJ2-5; weak D call: TRBD1 (7 bases). This CDR3 comprises 14 residues. The germline CDR1 and CDR2 sequences are SGHRS and YFSETQ. V shed 3 bases and J shed 2 bases, with 11 bases lying between them. The CDR3 bases are TGCGCCAGCAGCTCGGAGGGACAGCAAGAGACCCAGTACTTC. Amino acids: CASSSEGQQETQYF.

The rearrangement joins TRBV14 to TRBJ2-1; 9 bases match TRBD2. Germline V gene lookup returns CDR1 SGHDN and CDR2 FVKESK. The CDR3 covers 13 residues. The V gene end was trimmed by 4 bases and the J gene end by 7 bases; junction bases not matched to a gene: 2. The CDR3: CASSPLAGNEQFF. The CDR3 bases are TGTGCCAGCAGCCCCCTAGCGGGGAATGAGCAGTTCTTC.

This clone was seen only a few times. Within the sample, other DNA sequences also encode this same CDR3. The J gene is TRBJ1-2, the V gene TRBV18; tentatively, D is TRBD1 (5 bases). V gave up 2 bases and J gave up 2 bases, with 6 bases separating them. Germline V gene data show CDR1 as KGHSH and CDR2 as LQKENI. The CDR3 runs 13 residues. The CDR3 DNA reads TGTGCCAGCTCACCAACAGGAAACTATGGCTACACCTTC. Its translation is CASSPTGNYGYTF.

The rearrangement links TRBV2 to TRBJ2-2; 8 nucleotides match TRBD2. CDR3 length equals 15 residues. After removal of 5 bases from V and 6 bases from J, the junction contained 8 bases not matched to a gene. Germline lookup yields CDR1 SNHLY and CDR2 FYNNEI. The DNA of the CDR3 is TGTGCCAGCAGTAAAAGGACTAGCTTGGCCGGGGAGCTGTTTTTT. This sequence encodes CASSKRTSLAGELFF. The variable domain in full, completed from reference TRBV2 and TRBJ2-2, reads EPEVTQTPSHQVTQMGQEVILRCVPISNHLYFYWYRQILGQKVEFLVSFYNNEISEKSEIFDDQFSVERPDGSNFTLKIRSTKLEDSAMYFCASSKRTSLAGELFFGEGSRLTVL.

This clone was observed a handful of times. The chain is built from TRBV6-6 and TRBJ2-4, with 9 bases fitting TRBD1. The CDR3 runs 14 residues. With 4 bases clipped from V and 7 bases from J, the junction kept 5 bases outside the gene matches. Germline CDR1 reads MNHNY; CDR2 reads SVGAGI (reference sequence). The CDR3 bases are TGTGCCAGCAGTTCCGGGACAGGGTTGAACATTCAGTACTTC. This sequence encodes CASSSGTGLNIQYF.

This clone was seen a few times. The rearrangement joins TRBV27 to TRBJ2-2; tentative D call: TRBD2 (5 bases). The germline V and J ends were trimmed by 2 bases and 1 base, with 5 bases remaining between them. The CDR3 extends over 14 amino acids. Germline CDR1 reads MNHEY; CDR2 reads SMNVEV (reference sequence). Written as DNA, the CDR3 is TGTGCCAGCAGTTTAGGGAGGAACACCGGGGAGCTGTTTTTT. The encoded protein is CASSLGRNTGELFF.

In regard to this clone: The identical CDR3 is also encoded by other nucleotide sequences in the sample. The chain links TRBV18 to TRBJ1-2; tentatively, D is TRBD1 (6 bases). Germline V gives CDR1 KGHSH, CDR2 LQKENI. The CDR3 is 14 amino acids. V gave up 2 bases and J gave up 0 bases, with 7 bases separating them. The CDR3 DNA is TGTGCCAGCTCACCAGACAGGACTAACTATGGCTACACCTTC. Its protein product is CASSPDRTNYGYTF. Full variable domain (rest looked up from reference TRBV18 and TRBJ1-2): NAGVMQNPRHLVRRRGQEARLRCSPMKGHSHVYWYRQLPEEGLKFMVYLQKENIIDESGMPKERFSAEFPKEGPSILRIQQVVRGDSAAYFCASSPDRTNYGYTFGSGTRLTVV.

The CDR3 DNA reads as TGTGCCAGCAGCTTGTTCGGGAGCCTTTACAATGAGCAGTTCTTC. This gives the protein CASSLFGSLYNEQFF. This rearrangement joins TRBV5-4 to TRBJ2-1; weak D call: TRBD2 (6 bases). Germline CDR1 is SGHNT and CDR2 is YYREEE (reference sequence). The V and J ends lost 1 base and 4 bases respectively, with 12 bases between them. The CDR3 is made up of 15 amino acids.

This clone has only a few counts. J is TRBJ2-2 and V is TRBV9; 10 bases are shared with TRBD2. V lost 4 bases to trimming and J lost 3 bases; unmatched junction nucleotides: 6. The germline V gene encodes CDR1 SGDLS and CDR2 YYNGEE. The CDR3 length is 16 residues. CDR3 nucleotides: TGTGCCAGCAGCACCTATAGCGGGAGGTACACCGGGGAGCTGTTTTTT. Its protein is CASSTYSGRYTGELFF.

The table lists this clone with a few counts. The DNA of the CDR3 is TGCAGCGTTGAAGTCCAGTACCGAGAGACCCAGTACTTC. This encodes CSVEVQYRETQYF. The genes are TRBV29-1 and TRBJ2-5; no definite D call. Trimming took off 1 base at V and 4 bases at J, with 10 bases between the two ends. In germline, CDR1 is SQVTM, CDR2 ANQGSEA. This CDR3 has 13 residues. Full variable domain (remainder filled in from reference TRBV29-1 and TRBJ2-5): SAVISQKPSRDICQRGTSLTIQCQVDSQVTMMFWYRQQPGQSLTLIATANQGSEATYESGFVIDKFPISRPNLTFSTLTVSNMSPEDSSIYLCSVEVQYRETQYFGPGTRLLVL.

In its sample, this clone was seen many times. V and J are TRBV7-6 and TRBJ2-1; D is possibly TRBD1 (6 bases). The CDR3 extends over 14 amino acids. The germline V gene has CDR1 SGHVS and CDR2 FNYEAQ. Trimming stripped 5 bases from V and 5 bases from J, with 13 bases between. The CDR3 protein is CASSAVKGDNEQFF. In nucleotides, the CDR3 is TGTGCCAGCAGCGCCGTTAAGGGGGACAATGAGCAGTTCTTC.

The rearrangement uses TRBV6-6 and TRBJ2-5; 11 bases fit TRBD2. The end of the DNA fits TRBJ2-7 better, so the J call may be wrong. Germline CDR1 MNHNY, CDR2 SVGAGI (reference sequence). The CDR3 extends over 15 amino acids. The CDR3 spells CASRPPGTSGYEQYF. CDR3 nucleotides: TGTGCCAGCAGACCACCTGGGACTAGCGGTTACGAGCAGTACTTC.

This clone was seen more than once but under ten times. The chain couples TRBV5-8 to TRBJ2-7; D unclear. CDR1 is SGHTS, CDR2 YDEGEE, per germline. The CDR3 is made up of 17 amino acids. The ends were cut back, 4 bases at V and 0 bases at J, with 20 bases in the middle. CDR3 sequence reads: CASSATGRGSSSYEQYF. Written as DNA, the CDR3 is TGTGCCAGCAGCGCCACGGGTCGAGGTTCTTCCTCCTACGAGCAGTACTTC. The complete variable domain, with remaining parts taken from reference TRBV5-8 and TRBJ2-7, reads EAGVTQSPTHLIKTRGQQATLRCSPISGHTSVYWYQQALGLGLQFLLWYDEGEERNRGNFPPRFSGRQFPNYSSELNVNALELEDSALYLCASSATGRGSSSYEQYFGPGTRLTVT.

The chain has TRBV10-2 and TRBJ2-5; TRBD2 agrees at 11 bases. TRBJ2-7 explains the end of the DNA better; the J call may be wrong. The CDR3 contains 15 residues. The V gene's germline CDR1 is WSHSY and CDR2 SAAADI. This CDR3 is CASRMTSGATYEQYF. CDR3 coding DNA: TGCGCCAGCAGAATGACTAGCGGGGCCACCTACGAGCAGTACTTC.

The sample holds a few counts of this clone. The chain is built from TRBV25-1 and TRBJ2-7; 8 nucleotides match TRBD1. J was trimmed by 4 bases and V by 6 bases; bases with no gene match: 11. The germline CDR1 and CDR2 sequences are MGHDK and SYGVNS. The CDR3 is made up of 15 amino acids. CDR3 nucleotides: TGTGCCAGCAGCGGAAGGACAGGGAAGAGTTACGAGCAGTACTTC. Translated: CASSGRTGKSYEQYF.

The chain couples TRBV18 to TRBJ2-5, with TRBD1 as a possible D gene (5 bases). This CDR3 contains 14 residues. Germline lookup yields CDR1 KGHSH and CDR2 LQKENI. Trimming left V 3 bases short and J 0 bases short, with 8 bases between. The CDR3 DNA reads as TGTGCCAGCTCACCCTCCAGGGACCAAGAGACCCAGTACTTC. Translating gives CASSPSRDQETQYF.

The gene calls are TRBV11-2 and TRBJ2-3, with a weak D call TRBD2 (6 bases). This CDR3 spans 15 amino acids. Looked up from germline, CDR1 is SGHAT and CDR2 is FQNNGV. Deletions cut 1 base from V and 1 base from J, with 9 bases between. The CDR3 loop reads CASSLVGGGTDTQYF. The CDR3 nucleotides read TGTGCCAGCAGCTTAGTCGGCGGGGGCACAGATACGCAGTATTTT.

The gene calls are TRBV28 and TRBJ2-3, with unresolved D. The CDR3 extends over 15 amino acids. Germline values: CDR1 MDHEN, CDR2 SYDVKM. V lost 3 bases and J lost 1, with 11 bases in between. The CDR3 is CASSLQQMRTDTQYF. The CDR3 nucleotides read TGTGCCAGCAGTTTGCAACAGATGCGCACAGATACGCAGTATTTT.